Presented here are 15 T cell receptor beta chains from one specimen sequenced in a study of a mutant IDH1 vaccine in newly diagnosed glioma. The repertoire was sequenced with immunoSEQ multiplex PCR; TCRdb's copy has only in-frame clones and lacks some. The sample shows about 59,000 clones, 85% to 90% of them seen only once. Time point meaning: week 5, during vaccination. Every single dose of the vaccine, 300 ug of mutant IDH1 20-mer peptide, came with topical imiquimod. What these receptors recognize is not known. The sequenced sample was PBMCs, obtained from a glioma patient whose treatment included an IDH1 peptide vaccine. The source of these receptors is a woman in her thirties or forties with glioma.

The V and J genes are TRBV4-2 and TRBJ1-1, with a weak D call TRBD1 (5 bases). CDR1 is LGHNA, CDR2 YNFKEQ, per germline. V was shortened by 1 base and J by 4 bases, with 16 bases between the two germline ends. The CDR3 has 16 amino acids. Here the CDR3 DNA reads TGTGCCAGCAGCCAAGTGGTTGATGGGGCCGGCACTGAAGCTTTCTTT. Its protein product is CASSQVVDGAGTEAFF.

The rearrangement uses TRBV15 and TRBJ2-2; D gene ambiguous. Trimming cost V 5 bases and J 5 bases, with 15 bases left between them. The germline gives CDR1 LNHNV, CDR2 YYDKDF (reference sequence). CDR3 length: 15 amino acids. CDR3 amino acids: CATSLDSSRTGELFF. The CDR3 bases are TGTGCCACCAGCCTCGACTCCTCCCGAACCGGGGAGCTGTTTTTT.

The rearrangement links TRBV5-1 to TRBJ2-5, with 8 bases fitting TRBD2. This CDR3 has 13 amino acids. Germline CDR1 is SGHRS and CDR2 is YFSETQ. J lost 2 bases, V lost 3 bases, and 0 bases had no gene match. CDR3 sequence reads: CASSSGGQETQYF. The CDR3 DNA reads TGCGCCAGCAGCTCGGGGGGGCAAGAGACCCAGTACTTC.

The genes are TRBV6-4 and TRBJ2-4; 7 bases match TRBD2. There are 16 residues in the CDR3. The V and J ends lost 1 base and 5 bases, in that order; junction bases with no gene match: 8. CDR1 and CDR2 (germline): MRHNA, SNTAGT. In nucleotides, the CDR3 is TGTGCCAGCAGTGACTTAGCAGGGAGGGAGGAAAACATTCAGTACTTC. It yields the protein CASSDLAGREENIQYF.

The chain recombines TRBV7-2 with TRBJ2-1; 12 bases line up with TRBD2. The CDR3 has 15 residues. After removal of 3 bases from V and 7 bases from J, the junction contained 4 bases not matched to a gene. Germline V CDR1 and CDR2: SGHTA, FQGNSA. CDR3 coding DNA: TGTGCCAGCAGCTTCCCGACTAGCGGGAGAAATGAGCAGTTCTTC. It translates to CASSFPTSGRNEQFF.

V gene TRBV6-1 combines with J gene TRBJ2-7; 7 bases are shared with TRBD1. After removal of 9 bases from V and 3 bases from J, the junction contained 5 bases not matched to a gene. CDR3 length: 12 amino acids. CDR1 and CDR2 (germline): MNHNS, SASEGT. CDR3 DNA sequence: TGTGCCAGTGACAGGGCCTTCTACGAGCAGTACTTC. It translates to CASDRAFYEQYF.

Only one count was recorded for this clone. The chain is built from TRBV7-6 and TRBJ1-5, with D possibly being TRBD1 (6 bases). Germline V lookup: CDR1 SGHVS, CDR2 FNYEAQ. V lost 5 bases and J 6 bases, leaving 17 bases between the germline ends. CDR3 length equals 15 residues. The CDR3 region is CASSLEAGASQPQHF. The CDR3 DNA follows: TGTGCCAGCAGCCTGGAGGCAGGGGCCAGTCAGCCCCAGCATTTT.

The rearrangement links TRBV18 to TRBJ2-2; D not resolved. With 2 bases removed from V and 5 bases from J, the gap between germline ends came to 15 bases. Germline CDR1 is KGHSH and CDR2 is LQKENI. The CDR3 has 16 residues. The CDR3 DNA is TGTGCCAGCTCACCAGCGGTACTCACAACAACCGGGGAGCTGTTTTTT. Its translation is CASSPAVLTTTGELFF.

The CDR3 here is CASSLAETMGEQYF. The CDR3 nucleotides read TGCGCCAGCAGCTTGGCCGAGACTATGGGAGAGCAGTACTTC. The chain links TRBV5-1 to TRBJ2-7, with a tentative D call TRBD2 (5 bases). The CDR3 has 14 residues. V lost 0 bases, J lost 7 bases, and 14 bases lay in between. Germline CDR1 is SGHRS and CDR2 is YFSETQ.

V usage is TRBV5-1 and J usage is TRBJ2-5; 11 nucleotides match TRBD2. The CDR3 length is 16 residues. V was clipped by 0 bases and J by 5 bases; unmatched bases: 6. Germline V lookup: CDR1 SGHRS, CDR2 YFSETQ. The CDR3 loop is CASSLDSGGARETQYF. In DNA, the CDR3 is TGCGCCAGCAGCTTGGATAGCGGGGGGGCCCGGGAGACCCAGTACTTC.

This chain links TRBV19 with TRBJ1-5, with a weak D call TRBD1 (5 bases). Germline loops: CDR1 LNHDA, CDR2 SQIVND (reference sequence). Trimming stripped 3 bases from V and 5 bases from J, with 14 bases between. This CDR3 is built from 15 residues. CDR3 DNA: TGTGCCAGTAGTATTATGGGGGACTTTTATCAGCCCCAGCATTTT. It specifies CASSIMGDFYQPQHF.

This clone was recorded only once. This CDR3 is CASSVPMGGGSETQYF. The DNA for the CDR3 is TGTGCCAGCAGTGTTCCTATGGGGGGGGGATCAGAGACCCAGTACTTC. V is TRBV2 and J is TRBJ2-5; TRBD2 aligns across 7 bases. CDR3 size: 16 residues. After removal of 4 bases from V and 4 bases from J, the junction contained 12 bases not matched to a gene. The germline V gene has CDR1 SNHLY and CDR2 FYNNEI.

The V and J genes are TRBV20-1 and TRBJ2-7, with a tentative D call TRBD2 (6 bases). The CDR3 is made up of 11 amino acids. Between the trimmed V and J ends, which lost 6 bases and 5 bases, there was a span of 11 bases. Germline assignment: CDR1 DFQATT and CDR2 SNEGSKA (reference sequence). CDR3 bases: TGCAGTGCCCGGCGGAGGGACGAGCAGTACTTC. Translated, it gives CSARRRDEQYF.

The V gene is TRBV5-4, the J gene TRBJ1-2, with TRBD1 identical over 12 bases. Germline V gene sequence: CDR1 SGHNT, CDR2 YYREEE (reference sequence). CDR3 length: 15 residues. After removal of 3 bases from V and 7 bases from J, the junction contained 7 bases not matched to a gene. This CDR3 reads CASSSRDRGRGGYTF. The CDR3 nucleotides read TGTGCCAGCAGCTCCCGGGACAGGGGGCGCGGTGGCTACACCTTC.

V is TRBV5-1 and J is TRBJ2-7; 9 positions agree with TRBD1. CDR3 length: 16 amino acids. Germline V gene sequence: CDR1 SGHRS, CDR2 YFSETQ. After removal of 0 bases from V and 3 bases from J, the junction contained 7 bases not matched to a gene. CDR3: CASSLVETGGIYEQYF. The CDR3 DNA reads TGCGCCAGCAGCTTGGTGGAGACAGGGGGGATCTACGAGCAGTACTTC.